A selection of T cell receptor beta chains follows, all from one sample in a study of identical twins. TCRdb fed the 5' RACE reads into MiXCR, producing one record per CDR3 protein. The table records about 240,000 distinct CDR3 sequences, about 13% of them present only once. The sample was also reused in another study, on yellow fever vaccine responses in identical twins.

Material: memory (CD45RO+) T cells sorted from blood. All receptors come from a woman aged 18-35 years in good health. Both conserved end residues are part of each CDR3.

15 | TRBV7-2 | CASSRPARGGTEAFF
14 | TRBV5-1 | CASSWRDSSYEQYF
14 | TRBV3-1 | CASSQRVGSATQYF
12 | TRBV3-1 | CASTGGGYGYTF
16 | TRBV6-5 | CASSSGIGTSRETQYF
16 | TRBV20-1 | CSARGVPGQGEYEQYF
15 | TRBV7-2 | CASSFRLGVAQPQHF
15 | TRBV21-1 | CASTGAVLNTGELFF
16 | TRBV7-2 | CASRFSGRGRYNEQFF
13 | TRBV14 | CASSLAVQGVQFF
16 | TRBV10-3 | CAITEGAQGGSYEQYF
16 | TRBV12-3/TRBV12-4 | CASSLGRADRTDTQYF
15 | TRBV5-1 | CASSPLPGANNEQFF
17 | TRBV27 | CASSLSPTPGHPYEQYF
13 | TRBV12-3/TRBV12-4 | CASAIRTNREQYF
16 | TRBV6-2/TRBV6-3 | CASSRLAGQRAGEQFF
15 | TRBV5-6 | CASEALGSSYNEQFF
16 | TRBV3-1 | CASSQGLAGGRETQYF